This T cell receptor beta chain was documented in a study of Ad26.COV2.S vaccination and SARS-CoV-2 variants. Regarding this clone: Its specificity is unknown.

The study, taken as a whole, reports: Substantial response breadth was reportedly seen for spike-specific CD8+ and CD4+ T cells after vaccination.

Generated by immunoSEQ multiplex PCR, the TCRdb table keeps only in-frame clones and is missing some. Here the sample spans 450,000 to 550,000 clones, about nine tenths being singletons. V dropped 0 bases and J dropped 5 bases, with 16 bases sitting between them. The CDR3 spans 17 residues. Germline V CDR1 and CDR2: SGHAT, FQNNGV. As for treatment: over 15 received Ad26.COV2.S at low or high dose, single or two shots; several received placebo; per-sample allocation not given. Collection of samples fell on day 63 after the first vaccine or placebo injection. The sequences come from peripheral blood, collected in a trial of Ad26.COV2.S vaccine versus placebo. This chain links TRBV11-2 with TRBJ1-4; D remains unclear. The sequence came from a person between 18 and 65 years old who received the Ad26.COV2.S COVID-19 vaccine or a placebo. The CDR3 here is CASSLDLRWGENEKLFF. The DNA of the CDR3 is TGTGCCAGCAGCTTAGATCTTCGTTGGGGTGAGAATGAAAAACTGTTTTTT.